In its sample, the clone carrying this T cell receptor (beta chain) was seen once. Its antigen is not known. The CDR3 consists of 13 residues. Germline loops: CDR1 SGDLS, CDR2 YYNGEE. V lost 3 bases and J lost 2, with 9 bases in between. This sample was taken from a study of shared clonotypes between healthy human individuals. Study results and caveats: Among a few donors, approximately 5.4% of naive CD4 clonotypes were found in common.

Clones were sequenced by immunoSEQ multiplex PCR, and TCRdb holds only the in-frame ones, with some missing. The sample includes roughly 2.1 million clones, just over 90% seen only once; the top ten take more than 1.5%. In the naive CD8 group, cells lacked CD45RO and were positively selected for CCR7, so terminally differentiated effector memory CD45RA+ cells were left out. None of the donors, who were healthy HIV-negative adults, had recently had acute infections or vaccinations. Every donor was a Caucasian adult from Nashville, Tennessee. This TCR was recovered from a man between 18 and 29 years old in good health. Some clones in this sample may be carry-over from other donors' samples. Sequenced sample: naive CD8+ T cells from PBMCs. V and J are TRBV9 and TRBJ2-7; a weak D match, TRBD1 (5 bases). CDR3 in amino acids: CASSGGPTYEQYF. DNA for the CDR3: TGTGCCAGCAGCGGGGGCCCTACCTACGAGCAGTACTTC.